This T cell receptor beta chain derives from a study of OX40 agonist ivuxolimab in advanced cancers. From germline, CDR1 is MGHRA and CDR2 YSYEKL. This CDR3 has 16 amino acids. V was clipped by 6 bases and J by 7 bases, with 19 bases between them. In its sample, this clone was seen a few times. Antigen: not known. The assay was immunoSEQ multiplex PCR, and TCRdb's table has in-frame clones only and misses some. This table has under 20,000 clones, more than 65% appearing once. Study-wide results and limits: The study observed clonal expansion of CD4+ and CD8+ blood T cells by week 6 at 0.1 to 3.0 mg/kg.

Baseline was the first blood sampling point, followed by cycle 4 day 1 and cycle 7 day 1. The V call is TRBV4-1, the J call TRBJ1-6; no firm D call. Sequencing used CD4+ or CD8+ T cells sorted from blood, obtained in a trial of the OX40 agonist ivuxolimab. The TCR comes from an adult with an advanced solid tumor such as melanoma, head and neck, liver or kidney cancer. The CDR3 coding sequence is TGCGCCAGCAGGTCAGGCACTCCCATGGAGAATTCACCCCTCCACTTT. It translates to CASRSGTPMENSPLHF.